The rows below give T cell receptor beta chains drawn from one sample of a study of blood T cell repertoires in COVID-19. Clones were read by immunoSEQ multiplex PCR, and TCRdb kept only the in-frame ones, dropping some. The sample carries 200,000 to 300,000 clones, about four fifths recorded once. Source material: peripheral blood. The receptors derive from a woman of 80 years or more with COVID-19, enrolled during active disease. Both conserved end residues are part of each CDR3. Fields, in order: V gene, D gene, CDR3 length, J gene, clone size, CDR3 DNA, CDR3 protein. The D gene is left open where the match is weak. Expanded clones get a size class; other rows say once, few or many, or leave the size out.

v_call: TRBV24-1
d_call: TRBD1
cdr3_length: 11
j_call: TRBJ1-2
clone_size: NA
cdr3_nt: TGTGCCATCCAGGGGGCCTATGGCTACACCTTC
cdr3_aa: CAIQGAYGYTF

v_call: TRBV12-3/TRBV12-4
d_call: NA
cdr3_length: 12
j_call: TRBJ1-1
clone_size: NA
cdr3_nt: TGTGCCAGCAGTTACGGGAGCACTGAAGCTTTCTTT
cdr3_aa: CASSYGSTEAFF

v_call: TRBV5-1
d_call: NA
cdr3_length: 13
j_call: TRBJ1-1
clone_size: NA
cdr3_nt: TGCGCCAGCAGCATTAGCGACCCTTCACGGGCTTTCTTT
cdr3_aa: CASSISDPSRAFF

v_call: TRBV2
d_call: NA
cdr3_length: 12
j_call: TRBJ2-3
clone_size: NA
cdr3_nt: TGTGCCAGTCGGGACAACACAGATACGCAGTATTTT
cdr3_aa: CASRDNTDTQYF

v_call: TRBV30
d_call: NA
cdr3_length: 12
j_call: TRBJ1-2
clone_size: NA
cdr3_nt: TGTGCCTGGTACTTACAGGGAATCGGCTACACCTTC
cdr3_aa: CAWYLQGIGYTF

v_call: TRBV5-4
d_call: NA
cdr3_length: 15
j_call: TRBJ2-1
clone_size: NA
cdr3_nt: TGTGCCATCTCCGAGCGGCCTTATGGCGAGGCTGAGCAGTTCTTC
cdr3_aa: CAISERPYGEAEQFF

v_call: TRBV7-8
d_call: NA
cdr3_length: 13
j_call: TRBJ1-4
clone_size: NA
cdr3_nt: TGTGCCAGCAGCCGAGACGCGGGTGAAAAACTGTTTTTT
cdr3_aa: CASSRDAGEKLFF

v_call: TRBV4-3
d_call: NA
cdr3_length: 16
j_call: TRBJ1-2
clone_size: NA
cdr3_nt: TGCGCCAGCAGCCAAGCCCCGGGAGGATCTAACTATGGCTACACCTTC
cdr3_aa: CASSQAPGGSNYGYTF

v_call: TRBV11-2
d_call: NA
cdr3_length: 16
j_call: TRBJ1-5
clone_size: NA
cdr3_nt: TGTGCCAGCAGCTTAGATCATCGGCAGGGCAATCAGCCCCAGCATTTT
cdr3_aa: CASSLDHRQGNQPQHF

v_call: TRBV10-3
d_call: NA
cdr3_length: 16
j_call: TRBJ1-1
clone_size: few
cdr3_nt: TGTGCCATCAGTGAGGCCCGGGGGGGTTCGGGGACTGAAGCTTTCTTT
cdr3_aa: CAISEARGGSGTEAFF

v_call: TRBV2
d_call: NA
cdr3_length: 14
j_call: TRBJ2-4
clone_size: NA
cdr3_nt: TGTGCCAGCCTCGCGGTCCAGGCCAAAAACATTCAGTACTTC
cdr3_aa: CASLAVQAKNIQYF

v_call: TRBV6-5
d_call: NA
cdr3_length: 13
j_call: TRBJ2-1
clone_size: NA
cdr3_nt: TGTGCCAGCGGCCGGGATTCCCGCCGTGAGCAGTTCTTC
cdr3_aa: CASGRDSRREQFF

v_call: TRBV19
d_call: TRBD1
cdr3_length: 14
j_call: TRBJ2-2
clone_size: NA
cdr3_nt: TGTGCCAGTGCCCGGACAGGGGAGGCCGGGGAGCTGTTTTTT
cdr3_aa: CASARTGEAGELFF

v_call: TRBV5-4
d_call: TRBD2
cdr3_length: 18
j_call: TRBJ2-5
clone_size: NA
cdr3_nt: TGTGCCAGCAGCCCAGCCGATGGACTAGCAGGAGTCCAAGAGACCCAGTACTTC
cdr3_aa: CASSPADGLAGVQETQYF

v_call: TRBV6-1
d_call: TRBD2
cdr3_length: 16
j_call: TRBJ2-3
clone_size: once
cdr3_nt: TGTGCCAGCAGTGATCGACTAGCGGCCTTCACAGATACGCAGTATTTT
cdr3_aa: CASSDRLAAFTDTQYF

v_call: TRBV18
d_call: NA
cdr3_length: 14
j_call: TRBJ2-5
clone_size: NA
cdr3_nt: TGTGCCAGCTCATCGGCAGGGGCGCAGGAGACCCAGTACTTC
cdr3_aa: CASSSAGAQETQYF

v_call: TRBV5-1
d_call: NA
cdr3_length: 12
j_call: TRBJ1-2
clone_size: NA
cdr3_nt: TGCGCCAGCAGCTTGTCGGGGAGTGGCTACACCTTC
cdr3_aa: CASSLSGSGYTF

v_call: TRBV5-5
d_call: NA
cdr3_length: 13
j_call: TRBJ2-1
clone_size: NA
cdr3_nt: TGTGCCAGCAGCTCCACTAATTACAATGAGCAGTTCTTC
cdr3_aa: CASSSTNYNEQFF

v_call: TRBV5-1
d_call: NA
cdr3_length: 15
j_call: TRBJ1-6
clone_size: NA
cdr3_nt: TGCGCCAGCAGCTTTTTTCAGGGCCATAATTCACCCCTCCACTTT
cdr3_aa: CASSFFQGHNSPLHF

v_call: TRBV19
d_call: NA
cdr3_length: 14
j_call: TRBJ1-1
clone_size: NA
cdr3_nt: TGTGCCAGTAGTTTAAATCAAGGGGTCGCTGAAGCTTTCTTT
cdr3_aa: CASSLNQGVAEAFF

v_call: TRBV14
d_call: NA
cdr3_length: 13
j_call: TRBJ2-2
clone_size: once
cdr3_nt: TGTGCCAGCAGCCAAGTGGGGCTCGGGGAGCTGTTTTTT
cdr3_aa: CASSQVGLGELFF

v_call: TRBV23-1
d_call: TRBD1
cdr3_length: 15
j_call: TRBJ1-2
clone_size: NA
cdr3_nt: TGCGCCGCAGGGGGACAGGATCCATATCTGTCTGGCTACACCTTC
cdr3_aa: CAAGGQDPYLSGYTF

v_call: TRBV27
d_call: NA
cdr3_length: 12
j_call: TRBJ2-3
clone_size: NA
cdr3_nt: TGTGCCAGCAGGTGGGGGGAAGATACGCAGTATTTT
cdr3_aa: CASRWGEDTQYF

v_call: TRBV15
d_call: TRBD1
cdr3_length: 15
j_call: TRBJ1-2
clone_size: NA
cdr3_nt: TGTGCCACCAGCAGAGCCCCCAGGGGGTCATATGGCTACACCTTC
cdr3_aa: CATSRAPRGSYGYTF

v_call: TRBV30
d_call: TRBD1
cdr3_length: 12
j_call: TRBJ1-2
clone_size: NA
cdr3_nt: TGTGCTTCGACAGGGAAGAACTATGGCTACACCTTC
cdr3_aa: CASTGKNYGYTF

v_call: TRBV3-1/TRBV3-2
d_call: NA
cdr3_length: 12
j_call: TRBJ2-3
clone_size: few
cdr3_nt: TGTGCCAGCAGCCAGGGGCTCCGATCGCAGTATTTT
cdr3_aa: CASSQGLRSQYF

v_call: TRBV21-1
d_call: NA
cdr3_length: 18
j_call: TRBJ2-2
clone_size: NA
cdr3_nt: TGTGCCAGCAGCAAAGGGAAGGTAGACAGGGTAGACACCGGGGAGCTGTTTTTT
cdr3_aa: CASSKGKVDRVDTGELFF

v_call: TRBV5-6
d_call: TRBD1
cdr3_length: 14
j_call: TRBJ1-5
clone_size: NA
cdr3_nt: TGTGCCAGCAGCTTTAAGGGGGCGAATCAGCCCCAGCATTTT
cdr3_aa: CASSFKGANQPQHF